The 28 T cell receptor beta chains listed next were all sequenced from one sample in a study of regulatory T cells in long-lasting Graves disease. Indicated time point: persistent/refractory GD, antithyroid drugs over 5 years with positive TRAb. Preparation of the TCR library used RNA extracted from PBMCs. Assembly of TCR beta libraries relied on iRepertoire HTBI primers together with Arm-PCR of CDR3 regions. TCRdb reanalysed the multiplex PCR reads using MiXCR and keeps one entry per CDR3 protein. The sample has hundreds of thousands of distinct CDR3 sequences; less than 25% are singletons. This material consisted of peripheral blood mononuclear cells (PBMCs), taken when the disease was refractory, from a patient treated with antithyroid drugs. These receptor sequences come from a female donor with Graves disease.

The V and J genes are TRBV20-1 and TRBJ2-2, with TRBD1 matching over 9 bases. The CDR3 spans 15 residues. Germline assignment: CDR1 DFQATT and CDR2 SNEGSKA (reference sequence). Trimming removed 6 bases from V and 4 bases from J; junction bases left unmatched: 9. This CDR3 reads CSAGGTGRITGELFF. Written as DNA, the CDR3 is TGCAGTGCAGGAGGGACAGGGCGTATCACCGGGGAGCTGTTTTTT.

V and J are TRBV29-1 and TRBJ2-5; D possibly uses TRBD1 or TRBD2 (5 bases each). Germline loops: CDR1 SQVTM, CDR2 ANQGSEA. The V and J ends lost 6 bases and 0 bases respectively, with 11 bases between them. CDR3 size: 13 residues. CDR3 amino acids: CSVLGTDQETQYF. The DNA for the CDR3 is TGCAGCGTACTCGGGACGGACCAAGAGACCCAGTACTTC.

The V and J genes are TRBV5-8 and TRBJ1-1, with D possibly matching TRBD1 (5 bases). Trimming cost V 4 bases and J 3 bases, with 25 bases left between them. The CDR3 totals 18 residues. Germline values: CDR1 SGHTS, CDR2 YDEGEE. The CDR3 loop is CASSQQDSALTRYTEAFF. In DNA, the CDR3 is TGTGCCAGCAGCCAACAAGACAGCGCCTTGACTCGGTACACTGAAGCTTTCTTT.

This clonotype has just a few counts. This chain uses TRBV30 with TRBJ1-5; D call uncertain. V was shortened by 1 base and J by 2 bases, with 9 bases between the two germline ends. This CDR3 contains 14 residues. Germline loops: CDR1 GTSNPN, CDR2 SVGIG (reference sequence). CDR3 bases: TGTGCCTGGAGTGCTGGGGAGGGCAATCAGCCCCAGCATTTT. Translated, it gives CAWSAGEGNQPQHF.

This clonotype was counted at least ten times. The gene calls are TRBV27 and TRBJ2-7; a possible D gene is TRBD2 (6 bases). Germline CDR1 reads MNHEY; CDR2 reads SMNVEV (reference sequence). The V end lost 4 bases, the J end lost 6 bases, and 16 bases lay between the germline ends. The CDR3 loop spans 14 amino acids. The CDR3 sequence is CASSYPGAGSEQYF. CDR3 nucleotide sequence: TGTGCCAGCAGTTATCCCGGGGCGGGAAGCGAGCAGTACTTC.

This clonotype turned up a few times. V is TRBV19 and J is TRBJ2-7; D ambiguous. CDR1 and CDR2 (germline): LNHDA, SQIVND (reference sequence). The CDR3 has 13 residues. Between the trimmed V and J ends, which lost 3 bases and 2 bases, there was a span of 8 bases. CDR3 region: CASSMDVTYEQYF. CDR3 DNA sequence: TGTGCCAGTAGTATGGACGTAACCTACGAGCAGTACTTC.

This clonotype was observed a few times. CDR3 in DNA: TGTGCCAGCAGCTTACGGGTGGGACTAGCGGCCACCGGGGAGCTGTTTTTT. Translation: CASSLRVGLAATGELFF. The chain couples TRBV11-2 to TRBJ2-2; 11 bases match TRBD2. Losses at the gene ends were 2 bases for V and 4 bases for J; bases not matched to a gene: 6. Germline CDR1 is SGHAT and CDR2 is FQNNGV. This CDR3 spans 17 amino acids.

This clonotype was observed a few times. This chain connects TRBV12-3 or TRBV12-4 to TRBJ1-1; no definite D call. V lost 2 bases, J lost 0 bases, and 7 bases lay in between. This CDR3 comprises 14 residues. CDR3: CASSLPVLNTEAFF. CDR3 nucleotides: TGTGCCAGCAGTTTACCAGTTCTGAACACTGAAGCTTTCTTT.

This clonotype has more than one count but fewer than ten. CDR3 sequence: CASSSQGAGEQFF. The DNA for the CDR3 is TGTGCCAGCAGCTCCCAGGGGGCTGGCGAGCAGTTCTTC. The chain employs TRBV11-2 and TRBJ2-1, with 8 bases identical to TRBD1. The CDR3 contains 13 residues. Per the germline V gene, CDR1 is SGHAT and CDR2 is FQNNGV. V lost 4 bases and J lost 10; bases outside the gene matches: 6.

This clonotype was detected only a few times. CDR3 loop: CASSRDDRGTEAFF. CDR3 bases: TGTGCCAGTAGTCGGGACGACCGGGGCACTGAAGCTTTCTTT. The genes are TRBV19 and TRBJ1-1, with D maybe TRBD1 (5 bases). Germline V gives CDR1 LNHDA, CDR2 SQIVND (reference sequence). The CDR3 has 14 amino acids. V was cut by 5 bases and J by 4 bases, with 14 bases left in between.

This clonotype was recorded many times. V usage is TRBV6-1 and J usage is TRBJ1-5, with D tentatively TRBD1 (6 bases). Trimming pared 3 bases from V and 2 bases from J, leaving 14 bases between. This CDR3 is 16 amino acids long. Looked up from germline, CDR1 is MNHNS and CDR2 is SASEGT. The CDR3 protein is CASSDRQVWGNQPQHF. CDR3 DNA sequence: TGTGCCAGCAGTGACAGACAGGTTTGGGGCAATCAGCCCCAGCATTTT.

The genes are TRBV28 and TRBJ2-7, with D hard to call. The CDR3 runs to 11 residues. V lost 6 bases and J lost 7, with 10 bases in between. Germline assignment: CDR1 MDHEN and CDR2 SYDVKM. DNA of the CDR3: TGTGCCAGCAGGGATCTTCGGGAGCAGTACTTC. It translates to CASRDLREQYF.

This clonotype was seen repeatedly, ten times or more. The chain links TRBV6-5 to TRBJ2-2; perhaps TRBD2 as D (5 bases). V shed 0 bases and J shed 5 bases, with 7 bases lying between them. The CDR3 spans 14 residues. Germline V gives CDR1 MNHEY, CDR2 SVGAGI. In DNA, the CDR3 is TGTGCCAGCAGTTACTCCCGCGGGACCGGGGAGCTGTTTTTT. Amino acids: CASSYSRGTGELFF.

The V gene is TRBV10-3, the J gene TRBJ1-5; D possibly corresponds to TRBD1 (6 bases). V lost 8 bases and J lost 4, with 9 bases in between. From germline, CDR1 is ENHRY and CDR2 SYGVKD. CDR3 length: 12 residues. This CDR3 reads CAIGQTNQPQHF. DNA of the CDR3: TGTGCCATCGGACAGACAAATCAGCCCCAGCATTTT.

This clonotype occurred a few times. Sequence at one end of the junction differs from germline and may be a read error. The CDR3 region is CASSELAGGSYNEQFF. DNA of the CDR3: TGTGCCAGCAGCGAACTAGCGGGAGGTTCCTACAATGAGCAATTCTTC. The genes are TRBV3-1 and TRBJ2-1, with 12 bases that match TRBD2. Germline assignment: CDR1 LGHDT and CDR2 YNNKEL (reference sequence). This CDR3 contains 16 residues.

The chain couples TRBV7-9 to TRBJ2-4; 7 nucleotides align to TRBD1. V lost 5 bases and J lost 11; bases outside the gene matches: 9. The CDR3 has 13 residues. Germline CDR1 and CDR2: SEHNR and FQNEAQ (reference sequence). DNA of the CDR3: TGTGCCAGCAGCCTCGGGACAGCCGAATTTCAGTACTTC. Translating it yields CASSLGTAEFQYF.

Only a few counts were recorded for this clonotype. This chain uses TRBV7-9 with TRBJ1-5, with D uncertain. This CDR3 region has 14 residues. V was clipped by 1 base and J by 0 bases, with 4 bases between them. From germline, CDR1 is SEHNR and CDR2 FQNEAQ (reference sequence). Written as DNA, the CDR3 is TGTGCCAGCAGCTTAGATAATAGCAATCAGCCCCAGCATTTT. Its protein is CASSLDNSNQPQHF.

There are many counts of this clonotype. The V gene is TRBV11-2, the J gene TRBJ2-5; 13 bases map to TRBD2. V dropped 5 bases and J dropped 5; count of bases not matched to a gene: 8. CDR1 and CDR2 from the germline V gene are SGHAT and FQNNGV. The CDR3 sequence is 16 residues long. This chain's CDR3 is CASSVGTSGMGETQYF. For the CDR3, the DNA is TGTGCCAGCAGCGTAGGGACTAGCGGGATGGGCGAGACCCAGTACTTC.

This clonotype showed up just a few times. The V call is TRBV4-1, the J call TRBJ1-6; D perhaps matches TRBD1 (5 bases). V lost 4 bases to trimming and J lost 0 bases, with 13 bases between them. CDR1 and CDR2 from the germline V gene are MGHRA and YSYEKL. The CDR3 runs to 17 residues. The DNA of the CDR3 is TGCGCCAGCAGCCTCCGGGACGGTAGCTCCTATAATTCACCCCTCCACTTT. Its protein is CASSLRDGSSYNSPLHF.

This clonotype appeared a few times. This sequence joins TRBV28 and TRBJ2-3; 7 bases map to TRBD2. J gave up 3 bases and V 10 bases, and 13 bases lay outside the gene matches. This CDR3 contains 15 residues. CDR1 is MDHEN and CDR2 is SYDVKM in the germline V gene. The CDR3 DNA is TGTGCCACCACCAGCCCGCGGGGAGGGACAGATACGCAGTATTTT. This translates into CATTSPRGGTDTQYF.

This clonotype has ten or more counts. The DNA for the CDR3 is TGTGCCAGCAGTGACTGGGGAGACGAGCAGTACTTC. This encodes CASSDWGDEQYF. The rearrangement uses TRBV2 and TRBJ2-7, with D possibly matching TRBD2 (5 bases). The V gene lost 3 bases and the J gene lost 5 bases, with 8 bases spanning the gap. The CDR3 is 12 residues long. The germline V gene encodes CDR1 SNHLY and CDR2 FYNNEI.

This clonotype was observed a few times. This chain uses TRBV12-3 or TRBV12-4 with TRBJ1-5; D is uncertain. V lost 2 bases, J lost 0 bases, and 5 bases lay in between. This CDR3 comprises 14 residues. CDR3 amino acids: CASSLFYSNQPQHF. The CDR3 DNA sequence: TGTGCCAGCAGTTTATTTTATAGCAATCAGCCCCAGCATTTT.

This clonotype was detected many times. In nucleotides, the CDR3 is TGTGCCAGCACCCCTCGGGCCACGGCACCCCTCCACTTT. It specifies CASTPRATAPLHF. The V call is TRBV6-1, the J call TRBJ1-6; no clear D. Trimming took off 7 bases at V and 11 bases at J, with 15 bases between the two ends. The CDR3 length is 13 residues. CDR1 MNHNS and CDR2 SASEGT come from the germline V gene.

The table lists this clonotype with many counts. This chain uses TRBV28 with TRBJ2-7; D unresolved. Germline V gene data show CDR1 as MDHEN and CDR2 as SYDVKM. CDR3 length: 16 amino acids. The V and J ends lost 6 bases and 5 bases respectively, with 23 bases between them. The CDR3 coding sequence is TGTGCCAGCAGCCCGCCTCCCCCCTCCTGGATCCACGAGCAGTACTTC. As protein: CASSPPPPSWIHEQYF.

The rearrangement links TRBV15 to TRBJ1-1, with 7 bases lining up with TRBD1. The junction had 13 bases not matched to a gene; V was cut back by 0 bases and J by 6 bases. CDR3 length equals 17 residues. Germline lookup yields CDR1 LNHNV and CDR2 YYDKDF (reference sequence). The CDR3 region has the DNA TGTGCCACCAGCAGAGATAGACAGGGCCCTAGGGAAGCTGAAGCTTTCTTT. Its protein product is CATSRDRQGPREAEAFF.

About this clonotype: One base separates it from a far larger clone, so it is likely a read error. This chain joins TRBV6-2 or TRBV6-3 and TRBJ2-5, with no clear D. There are 15 residues in the CDR3. Germline V gene lookup returns CDR1 MNHEY and CDR2 SVGEGT. The CDR3 DNA reads as TGTGCCAGCAATCCTCGCGCAGGAATGCAAGGGACCCAGTACTTC. It codes for CASNPRAGMQGTQYF.

This clonotype has a count of ten or more. V usage is TRBV27 and J usage is TRBJ2-7; 10 bases fit TRBD2. The ends lost 0 bases at V and 3 bases at J; junction bases unmatched: 8. The CDR3 is 17 residues long. From germline, CDR1 is MNHEY and CDR2 SMNVEV (reference sequence). In DNA form, the CDR3 reads TGTGCCAGCAGTTTATCGACCTTTAGCGGGAGGAACTACGAGCAGTACTTC. Protein: CASSLSTFSGRNYEQYF.

The chain uses TRBV28 and TRBJ2-1, with D perhaps matching TRBD2 (7 bases). Germline CDR1 is MDHEN and CDR2 is SYDVKM. This CDR3 is 17 amino acids long. V lost 7 bases, J lost 4 bases, and 23 bases lay in between. The CDR3 is CASTSPYGGGGYNEQFF. CDR3 DNA sequence: TGTGCCAGCACCTCCCCGTACGGCGGGGGCGGGTACAATGAGCAGTTCTTC.